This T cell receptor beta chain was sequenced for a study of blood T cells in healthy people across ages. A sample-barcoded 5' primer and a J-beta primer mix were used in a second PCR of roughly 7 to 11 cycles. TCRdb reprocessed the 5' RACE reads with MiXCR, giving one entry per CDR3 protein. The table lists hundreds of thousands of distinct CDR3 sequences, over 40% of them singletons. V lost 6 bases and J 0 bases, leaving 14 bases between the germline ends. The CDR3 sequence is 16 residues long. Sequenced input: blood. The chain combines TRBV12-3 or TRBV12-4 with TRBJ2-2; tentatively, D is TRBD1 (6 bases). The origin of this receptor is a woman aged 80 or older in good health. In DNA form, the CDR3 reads TGTGCCAGCAGCTGGGGACAACTCACGAACACCGGGGAGCTGTTTTTT. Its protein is CASSWGQLTNTGELFF.